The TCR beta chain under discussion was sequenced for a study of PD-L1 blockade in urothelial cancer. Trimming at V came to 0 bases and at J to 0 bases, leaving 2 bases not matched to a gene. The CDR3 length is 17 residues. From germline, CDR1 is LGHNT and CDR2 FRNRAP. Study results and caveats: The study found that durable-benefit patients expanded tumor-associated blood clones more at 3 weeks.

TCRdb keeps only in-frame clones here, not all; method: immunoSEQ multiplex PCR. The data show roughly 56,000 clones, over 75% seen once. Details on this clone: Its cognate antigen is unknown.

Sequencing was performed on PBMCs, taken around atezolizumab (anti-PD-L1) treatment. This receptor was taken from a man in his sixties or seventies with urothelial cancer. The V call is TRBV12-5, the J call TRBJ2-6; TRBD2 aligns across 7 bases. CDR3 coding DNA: TGTGCTAGTGGTTTGGTAAGGGAGGGCTCTGGGGCCAACGTCCTGACTTTC. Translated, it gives CASGLVREGSGANVLTF.